The 15 T cell receptor beta chains reported below all come from one sample, sequenced in a study of T cells in Graves' hyperthyroidism and ophthalmopathy. Researchers amplified the TCR beta CDR3 regions from RNA transcripts. During a first-round RT-PCR of the TCR CDR3, the HTBI primer set was used. TCRdb reanalysed the multiplex PCR reads using MiXCR and keeps one entry per CDR3 protein. The table shows roughly 530,000 distinct CDR3 sequences, with more than 15% occurring only once. The source material was blood. The receptors shown here come from a woman in her late teens or twenties with Graves' ophthalmopathy.

This clonotype was counted at least ten times. This chain links TRBV12-3 or TRBV12-4 with TRBJ1-5; D may be TRBD1 (6 bases). V gave up 3 bases and J gave up 4 bases, with 13 bases separating them. The CDR3 has 15 residues. The chain's CDR3 is CASSFTGSPNQPQHF. CDR3 in DNA: TGTGCCAGCAGTTTTACAGGGTCTCCGAATCAGCCCCAGCATTTT.

This clonotype was observed at least ten times. The chain is built from TRBV11-2 and TRBJ1-1; 7 bases agree with TRBD1. The V and J ends lost 5 bases and 4 bases, in that order; junction bases with no gene match: 10. Germline CDR1 and CDR2: SGHAT and FQNNGV. This CDR3 region has 15 residues. The CDR3 reads CASSTTQGERTEAFF. CDR3 sequence (DNA): TGTGCCAGCAGCACTACCCAGGGGGAGCGCACTGAAGCTTTCTTT.

V is TRBV6-1 and J is TRBJ2-7, with D possibly called TRBD1 or TRBD2 (6 bases each). Germline lookup yields CDR1 MNHNS and CDR2 SASEGT. V was shortened by 9 bases and J by 7 bases, with 25 bases between the two germline ends. This CDR3 is built from 15 residues. The CDR3 DNA follows: TGTGCCAGTGATCTACGACAGGCCGCGGGGAGTGAGCAGTACTTC. This gives the protein CASDLRQAAGSEQYF.

The sample holds a few counts of this clonotype. The rearrangement joins TRBV13 to TRBJ1-3; TRBD1 matches at 9 bases. V lost 5 bases, J lost 4 bases, and 12 bases stayed unmatched. CDR1 is PRHDT, CDR2 FYEKMQ, per germline (reference sequence). The CDR3 contains 17 residues. The CDR3 reads CASSRSTGGSTGNTIYF. The CDR3 bases are TGTGCCAGCAGCCGGAGTACAGGGGGCTCGACCGGAAACACCATATATTTT.

In its sample, this clonotype was seen many times. This CDR3 is CASSPNGQGENIQYF. The CDR3 region has the DNA TGTGCCAGCAGCCCTAATGGGCAGGGCGAAAACATTCAGTACTTC. This sequence joins TRBV11-2 and TRBJ2-4, with a weak D call TRBD1 (5 bases). Germline loops: CDR1 SGHAT, CDR2 FQNNGV. The V end was cut by 5 bases, the J end by 5 bases, with 16 bases between. This CDR3 has 15 residues.

This clonotype was seen a handful of times. The chain carries TRBV19 and TRBJ1-5; D unclear. The V gene lost 7 bases and the J gene lost 3 bases, with 13 bases spanning the gap. Germline-derived CDR1 and CDR2 are LNHDA and SQIVND (reference sequence). CDR3 length: 14 amino acids. The CDR3 reads CASNSEDSNQPQHF. DNA for the CDR3: TGTGCCAGTAACTCAGAAGATTCCAATCAGCCCCAGCATTTT.

Only a few counts were recorded for this clonotype. The CDR3 DNA is TGTGCCAGCAGTTTATCCGTCCAGGACAGGGCTGGCACCGGGGAGCTGTTTTTT. Residues: CASSLSVQDRAGTGELFF. The V call is TRBV28, the J call TRBJ2-2, with 8 positions matching TRBD1. The CDR3 loop spans 18 amino acids. Trimming removed 1 base from V and 4 bases from J; junction bases left unmatched: 11. Germline V gene data show CDR1 as MDHEN and CDR2 as SYDVKM.

The chain couples TRBV9 to TRBJ1-1; weak D call: TRBD1 (5 bases). Trimming shortened V by 4 bases and J by 0 bases, and 13 bases separated the two germline ends. This CDR3 spans 15 amino acids. Germline CDR1 and CDR2: SGDLS and YYNGEE. The CDR3 region is CASSSRGTLNTEAFF. The CDR3 bases are TGTGCCAGCAGCTCTCGCGGGACGTTGAACACTGAAGCTTTCTTT. The full variable domain, with the rest looked up from reference TRBV9 and TRBJ1-1, is DSGVTQTPKHLITATGQRVTLRCSPRSGDLSVYWYQQSLDQGLQFLIQYYNGEERAKGNILERFSAQQFPDLHSELNLSSLELGDSALYFCASSSRGTLNTEAFFGQGTRLTVV.

J is TRBJ2-7 and V is TRBV29-1; D gene unclear. Germline values: CDR1 SQVTM, CDR2 ANQGSEA. The CDR3 length is 14 residues. Trimming shortened V by 0 bases and J by 0 bases, and 9 bases separated the two germline ends. The CDR3 DNA reads TGCAGCGTTGAAGATGGTTGGGACTCCTACGAGCAGTACTTC. As protein: CSVEDGWDSYEQYF.

This clonotype has at least ten counts. CDR3 bases: TGCGCCAGCAGCCGTGAGAGGGTTGGCTACACCTTC. This translates into CASSRERVGYTF. The chain links TRBV5-1 to TRBJ1-2; no firm D call. V lost 4 bases and J lost 7, with 11 bases in between. The CDR3 consists of 12 residues. Germline V CDR1 and CDR2: SGHRS, YFSETQ.

The chain has TRBV7-3 and TRBJ2-2; TRBD2 aligns across 15 bases. This CDR3 contains 22 residues. Germline assignment: CDR1 SGHTA and CDR2 FQGTGA. J was trimmed by 1 base and V by 5 bases; bases with no gene match: 17. CDR3 residues: CASSPLGGGLAGGPRNTGELFF. CDR3 nucleotides: TGTGCCAGCAGCCCCCTCGGGGGTGGACTAGCGGGAGGGCCGAGGAACACCGGGGAGCTGTTTTTT.

Many counts were recorded for this clonotype. This chain joins TRBV28 and TRBJ2-1; 8 bases map to TRBD2. Germline trimming cut 1 base from V and 6 bases from J; bases unmatched to any gene: 5. Germline V CDR1 and CDR2: MDHEN, SYDVKM. The CDR3 contains 15 residues. CDR3 protein: CASSLYGRAPNEQFF. In DNA, the CDR3 is TGTGCCAGCAGTTTATACGGGAGGGCCCCCAATGAGCAGTTCTTC. Full variable domain (rest looked up from reference TRBV28 and TRBJ2-1): DVKVTQSSRYLVKRTGEKVFLECVQDMDHENMFWYRQDPGLGLRLIYFSYDVKMKEKGDIPEGYSVSREKKERFSLILESASTNQTSMYLCASSLYGRAPNEQFFGPGTRLTVL.

Only a few counts were recorded for this clonotype. The chain joins TRBV7-9 to TRBJ1-3; D ambiguous. Germline V gene lookup returns CDR1 SEHNR and CDR2 FQNEAQ (reference sequence). Trimming left V 3 bases short and J 4 bases short, with 10 bases between. This CDR3 is built from 14 residues. As DNA, the CDR3 is TGTGCCAGCAGCTTGGGGATAGAAGGAAACACCATATATTTT. Translating gives CASSLGIEGNTIYF.

This clonotype came up many times. V usage is TRBV6-5 and J usage is TRBJ2-1; 7 bases are shared with TRBD2. Germline CDR1 is MNHEY and CDR2 is SVGAGI. The CDR3 spans 15 residues. V gave up 0 bases and J gave up 8 bases; unmatched junction bases: 7. The CDR3, as DNA: TGTGCCAGCAGTTACTCCCGGACTAGGTCCCATGAGCAGTTCTTC. It encodes CASSYSRTRSHEQFF.

This clonotype was seen a handful of times. V usage is TRBV6-2 or TRBV6-3 and J usage is TRBJ1-5; tentatively, D is TRBD1 (6 bases). CDR3 length equals 15 residues. Germline CDR1 is MNHEY and CDR2 is SVGEGT. The V and J ends lost 2 bases and 7 bases respectively, with 15 bases between them. In nucleotides, the CDR3 is TGTGCCAGCAGTTACGTAAAACAGGGTGGGCAGCCCCAGCATTTT. Protein: CASSYVKQGGQPQHF.